This T cell receptor beta chain was identified in a study of blood T cell repertoires in COVID-19. Study-wide context: Sites across the United States, Italy and Spain contributed samples from acute and convalescent COVID-19.

The method was immunoSEQ multiplex PCR; TCRdb's version includes in-frame clones alone and lacks a portion of them. The table includes roughly 120,000 clones, roughly 85% detected once. Deletions cut 2 bases from V and 0 bases from J, with 10 bases between. Germline CDR1 SGDLS, CDR2 YYNGEE. This CDR3 is built from 15 residues. The chain links TRBV9 to TRBJ2-3; tentatively, D is TRBD2 (5 bases). Source material: peripheral blood. The clonotype was recovered from a middle-aged man with acute or convalescent COVID-19. CDR3 DNA: TGTGCCAGCAGCGTGGGGAGCACTAGCACAGATACGCAGTATTTT. This encodes CASSVGSTSTDTQYF.